Presented here are 30 T cell receptor beta chains from one specimen sequenced in a study of T-cell reconstitution after alpha-beta-depleted transplantation in children. As it was prepared, the TCRbeta library received unique molecular identifiers. One entry per CDR3 protein, called by TCRdb with MiXCR from the PCR reads. The sample lists 700,000 to 850,000 distinct CDR3 sequences, approximately 15% seen once, with about 4.6% in the top ten. Sequences were derived from PBMCs, mostly from graft donor cells, sampled 360 days after TCRalphabeta/CD19-depleted stem cell transplant. The receptors were sampled from a male patient aged 10-17 years who had a stem cell transplant for acute lymphoblastic leukemia, so the T cells may come from the graft donor.

The chain combines TRBV5-1 with TRBJ2-1; 14 nucleotides agree with TRBD2. The V segment lost 4 bases and the J segment 0 bases; nucleotides outside the gene matches: 6. CDR1 SGHRS and CDR2 YFSETQ come from the germline V gene. This CDR3 contains 18 residues. CDR3 amino acids: CASSVHGTSGGSYNEQFF. Here the CDR3 DNA reads TGCGCCAGCAGCGTCCACGGGACTAGCGGGGGCTCCTACAATGAGCAGTTCTTC.

The chain employs TRBV11-2 and TRBJ2-7; 7 positions match TRBD1. Trimming cost V 0 bases and J 7 bases; bases outside gene matches: 9. The length of the CDR3 is 15 residues. The germline V gene has CDR1 SGHAT and CDR2 FQNNGV. The CDR3 bases are TGTGCCAGCAGCTTAGACCGGGACAGCCTGGGGGAGCAGTACTTC. This translates into CASSLDRDSLGEQYF. The entire variable domain, with the rest obtained from reference TRBV11-2 and TRBJ2-7, is as follows: EAGVAQSPRYKIIEKRQSVAFWCNPISGHATLYWYQQILGQGPKLLIQFQNNGVVDDSQLPKDRFSAERLKGVDSTLKIQPAKLEDSAVYLCASSLDRDSLGEQYFGPGTRLTVT.

This clonotype has just a few counts. The V gene is TRBV5-1, the J gene TRBJ2-3; tentative D call: TRBD2 (5 bases). The CDR3 is 18 residues long. Germline V gives CDR1 SGHRS, CDR2 YFSETQ. The ends were cut back, 4 bases at V and 0 bases at J, with 21 bases in the middle. Written as DNA, the CDR3 is TGCGCCAGCAGCAACTCAGAGAGGGCCCTTGGTAGCACAGATACGCAGTATTTT. This gives the protein CASSNSERALGSTDTQYF.

V and J are TRBV5-1 and TRBJ1-1; weak D call: TRBD1 (6 bases). Per the germline V gene, CDR1 is SGHRS and CDR2 is YFSETQ. There are 17 residues in the CDR3. V was cut by 0 bases and J by 5 bases, with 20 bases left in between. The CDR3 protein is CASSLVASGGGYTEAFF. The CDR3 region has the DNA TGCGCCAGCAGCTTGGTGGCCTCGGGGGGCGGGTATACTGAAGCTTTCTTT.

The rearrangement links TRBV5-1 to TRBJ2-7, with D possibly being TRBD2 (6 bases). The CDR3 has 15 residues. Trimming took off 2 bases at V and 3 bases at J, with 15 bases between the two ends. CDR1 and CDR2 from the germline V gene are SGHRS and YFSETQ. The CDR3 bases are TGCGCCAGCAGCTTCCGATACCGCGGGATCTACGAGCAGTACTTC. Its translation: CASSFRYRGIYEQYF. Using reference TRBV5-1 and TRBJ2-7 for the parts outside the CDR3, the full variable domain is KAGVTQTPRYLIKTRGQQVTLSCSPISGHRSVSWYQQTPGQGLQFLFEYFSETQRNKGNFPGRFSGRQFSNSRSEMNVSTLELGDSALYLCASSFRYRGIYEQYFGPGTRLTVT.

This clonotype came up many times. One end of the junction varies from germline; a read error may be responsible. The rearrangement joins TRBV4-1 to TRBJ2-7; 10 nucleotides match TRBD2. The CDR3 length is 14 residues. CDR1 is MGHRA and CDR2 is YSYEKL in the germline V gene. Here the CDR3 reads CASSQGLASYEQYF. CDR3 in DNA: TGTGCCAGCAGCCAGGGACTAGCGTCCTACGAGCAGTACTTC.

This chain joins TRBV5-1 and TRBJ1-2; perhaps TRBD1 as D (5 bases). Trimming removed 4 bases at V and 2 bases at J, with 18 bases between. The CDR3 extends over 16 amino acids. Per the germline V gene, CDR1 is SGHRS and CDR2 is YFSETQ. The CDR3: CASSKAGPRANYGYTF. The CDR3 nucleotides are TGCGCCAGCAGCAAGGCGGGACCCCGGGCAAACTATGGCTACACCTTC. The full variable domain, its missing parts supplied by reference TRBV5-1 and TRBJ1-2, is KAGVTQTPRYLIKTRGQQVTLSCSPISGHRSVSWYQQTPGQGLQFLFEYFSETQRNKGNFPGRFSGRQFSNSRSEMNVSTLELGDSALYLCASSKAGPRANYGYTFGSGTRLTVV.

In this sample, this clonotype turned up a few times. This sequence joins TRBV7-2 and TRBJ2-1; 8 nucleotides match TRBD1. The CDR3 length is 15 residues. The V gene end was trimmed by 6 bases and the J gene end by 7 bases; junction bases not matched to a gene: 11. Germline V gene lookup returns CDR1 SGHTA and CDR2 FQGNSA. The CDR3 protein is CASSPHRGVWNEQFF. Written as DNA, the CDR3 is TGTGCCAGCAGTCCACACAGGGGGGTGTGGAATGAGCAGTTCTTC.

This clonotype was counted only a few times. The chain carries TRBV20-1 and TRBJ2-1, with 10 bases lining up with TRBD2. V trimming: 2 bases; J trimming: 9 bases; junction bases outside the gene matches: 7. The CDR3 spans 14 residues. Per germline, CDR1 DFQATT and CDR2 SNEGSKA (reference sequence). The CDR3 DNA reads TGCAGTGCTAGACCCCCTCTAGCGGGAGTTGAGCAGTTCTTC. It codes for CSARPPLAGVEQFF.

This clonotype was picked up a small number of times. J is TRBJ1-1 and V is TRBV5-1; the D gene is possibly TRBD1 (5 bases). V was pared by 0 bases and J by 4 bases, with 13 bases between. Germline V gives CDR1 SGHRS, CDR2 YFSETQ. The CDR3 sequence is 15 residues long. The CDR3 loop reads CASSLEGFGVTEAFF. CDR3 nucleotide sequence: TGCGCCAGCAGCTTGGAGGGGTTTGGAGTCACTGAAGCTTTCTTT.

The gene calls are TRBV29-1 and TRBJ2-1, with 9 bases fitting TRBD1. Germline V CDR1 and CDR2: SQVTM, ANQGSEA. V gave up 5 bases and J gave up 6 bases; unmatched junction bases: 5. This CDR3 is 13 amino acids long. The CDR3 nucleotides are TGCAGCGTTAAACAGGGGGCGCGCAATGAGCAGTTCTTC. Its protein is CSVKQGARNEQFF.

This clonotype was counted between two and nine times. This chain connects TRBV5-1 to TRBJ2-5; 10 bases map to TRBD1. CDR3 length: 16 residues. Germline V CDR1 and CDR2: SGHRS, YFSETQ. J was trimmed by 4 bases and V by 1 base; bases with no gene match: 7. The CDR3 DNA sequence: TGCGCCAGCAGCTTGCGGGACAGGGGCACGGGAGAGACCCAGTACTTC. Protein sequence: CASSLRDRGTGETQYF.

In its sample, this clonotype was seen a few times. V gene TRBV3-1 combines with J gene TRBJ2-1; TRBD2 matches 9 bases. This CDR3 region has 18 residues. V lost 4 bases and J lost 4; bases outside the gene matches: 14. The germline gives CDR1 LGHDT, CDR2 YNNKEL (reference sequence). The CDR3 sequence: CASSLEKSGRWEYNEQFF. The DNA of the CDR3 is TGTGCCAGCAGCCTGGAGAAAAGCGGGAGGTGGGAATACAATGAGCAGTTCTTC.

This clonotype was detected many times. DNA of the CDR3: TGCGCCAGCAGGGGGCGGGAGCAGTGGTACCAAGAGACCCAGTACTTC. Its protein is CASRGREQWYQETQYF. The chain combines TRBV5-1 with TRBJ2-5, with TRBD2 matching 7 bases. The J segment lost 0 bases and the V segment lost 5 bases, leaving 10 bases of the junction unmatched. The CDR3 length is 16 residues. CDR1 SGHRS and CDR2 YFSETQ come from the germline V gene.

In this sample, this clonotype turned up a few times. The chain links TRBV5-1 to TRBJ2-1; 11 nucleotides line up with TRBD1. Germline V gene lookup returns CDR1 SGHRS and CDR2 YFSETQ. The J segment lost 8 bases and the V segment lost 4 bases, leaving 14 bases of the junction unmatched. The CDR3 contains 17 residues. CDR3 DNA: TGCGCCAGCAGCCTAGAGGGCCGGGACAGGGGGGACCATGAGCAGTTCTTC. Protein: CASSLEGRDRGDHEQFF.

The chain combines TRBV29-1 with TRBJ1-1; D may be TRBD1 (6 bases). CDR1 is SQVTM, CDR2 ANQGSEA, per germline. Trimming removed 5 bases at V and 4 bases at J, with 11 bases between. The CDR3 is made up of 12 amino acids. DNA for the CDR3: TGCAGCGTTACGGGGGCAAGCACTGAAGCTTTCTTT. Protein: CSVTGASTEAFF.

This clonotype was counted a few times. The genes are TRBV12-3 or TRBV12-4 and TRBJ2-3, with 10 bases aligning to TRBD2. CDR3 length: 15 residues. V lost 5 bases to trimming and J lost 6 bases; unmatched junction nucleotides: 8. The CDR3: CASSSGRAVADTQYF. In DNA, the CDR3 is TGTGCCAGCAGTAGCGGGAGGGCCGTAGCGGATACGCAGTATTTT.

The rearrangement uses TRBV29-1 and TRBJ2-7, with TRBD2 matching over 11 bases. This CDR3 has 14 residues. Germline V gives CDR1 SQVTM, CDR2 ANQGSEA. The J segment lost 5 bases and the V segment lost 7 bases, leaving 10 bases of the junction unmatched. The CDR3 reads CSAAQGLAENEQYF. The CDR3 nucleotides are TGCAGCGCTGCCCAGGGACTAGCGGAGAACGAGCAGTACTTC.

This chain links TRBV7-2 with TRBJ2-1, with a tentative D call TRBD2 (6 bases). Germline CDR1 SGHTA, CDR2 FQGNSA. The CDR3 covers 16 residues. Trimming took 4 bases from V and 8 from J, leaving 21 bases between them. The CDR3 spells CASSSPRERGAYEQFF. The CDR3 DNA follows: TGTGCCAGCAGCTCCCCCCGGGAGAGAGGTGCTTATGAGCAGTTCTTC. The whole variable domain, remainder taken from reference TRBV7-2 and TRBJ2-1, is GAGVSQSPSNKVTEKGKDVELRCDPISGHTALYWYRQSLGQGLEFLIYFQGNSAPDKSGLPSDRFSAERTGGSVSTLTIQRTQQEDSAVYLCASSSPRERGAYEQFFGPGTRLTVL.

The rearrangement joins TRBV11-2 to TRBJ2-1; D is unclear. The CDR3 has 15 residues. The V end was cut by 5 bases, the J end by 4 bases, with 15 bases between. The V gene's germline CDR1 is SGHAT and CDR2 FQNNGV. The CDR3 is CASSPLKGRYNEQFF. The CDR3 nucleotides read TGTGCCAGCAGCCCACTAAAGGGCCGTTACAATGAGCAGTTCTTC.

This clonotype was counted only a few times. For the CDR3, the DNA is TGTGCCAGCAGTTTGCGGCTAGCGGGAGCGGAGACCCAGTACTTC. Residues: CASSLRLAGAETQYF. J is TRBJ2-5 and V is TRBV6-2 or TRBV6-3, with 10 bases fitting TRBD2. Germline V lookup: CDR1 MNHEY, CDR2 SVGEGT. The length of the CDR3 is 15 residues. J gave up 5 bases and V 4 bases, and 7 bases lay outside the gene matches.

The rearrangement links TRBV7-2 to TRBJ2-1, with D possibly being TRBD1 (6 bases). CDR3 length: 16 amino acids. CDR1 and CDR2 from the germline V gene are SGHTA and FQGNSA. Trimming stripped 0 bases from V and 2 bases from J, with 11 bases between. The CDR3 DNA reads TGTGCCAGCAGCTTAGCGGGGGCCCCTACCTACAATGAGCAGTTCTTC. Its protein product is CASSLAGAPTYNEQFF.

Only a few counts were recorded for this clonotype. The chain employs TRBV2 and TRBJ2-7; D is uncertain. The CDR3 extends over 12 amino acids. Germline V gene data show CDR1 as SNHLY and CDR2 as FYNNEI. The V and J ends lost 8 bases and 8 bases respectively, with 16 bases between them. The CDR3 protein is CASHRLGMQQYF. CDR3 in DNA: TGTGCCAGCCATAGACTCGGTATGCAGCAGTACTTC.

V usage is TRBV12-3 or TRBV12-4 and J usage is TRBJ2-3; 11 bases are a match to TRBD2. With 4 bases clipped from V and 8 bases from J, the junction kept 5 bases outside the gene matches. The CDR3 is 14 residues long. This CDR3 is CASSSVAGGPTQYF. The CDR3 DNA sequence: TGTGCCAGCAGTTCTGTAGCGGGAGGGCCTACGCAGTATTTT.

This clonotype was found a few times. The chain uses TRBV2 and TRBJ2-2; the match to TRBD1 covers 9 bases. The CDR3 covers 16 residues. From germline, CDR1 is SNHLY and CDR2 FYNNEI. The ends lost 6 bases at V and 6 bases at J; junction bases unmatched: 11. The CDR3 sequence is CASRDPGQGRAGELFF. The CDR3 bases are TGTGCCAGCAGAGACCCGGGACAGGGTAGGGCCGGGGAGCTGTTTTTT.

V usage is TRBV6-2 or TRBV6-3 and J usage is TRBJ2-3, with 12 nucleotides matching TRBD2. This CDR3 spans 18 amino acids. V trimming: 5 bases; J trimming: 0 bases; junction bases outside the gene matches: 9. CDR1 is MNHEY, CDR2 SVGEGT, per germline. CDR3 in amino acids: CASSPSSGRASSTDTQYF. Here the CDR3 DNA reads TGTGCCAGCAGTCCTTCTAGCGGGAGGGCAAGCAGCACAGATACGCAGTATTTT.

This clonotype was counted between two and nine times. The genes are TRBV20-1 and TRBJ2-5; possibly TRBD2 for D (5 bases). Germline assignment: CDR1 DFQATT and CDR2 SNEGSKA (reference sequence). CDR3 length: 16 residues. V was trimmed by 7 bases and J by 5 bases, leaving 26 bases between them. CDR3 protein: CSGYVEGARRGETQYF. The CDR3 nucleotides read TGCAGTGGATACGTCGAGGGAGCCCGTCGAGGGGAGACCCAGTACTTC.

This clonotype was detected a few times. V gene TRBV12-3 or TRBV12-4 combines with J gene TRBJ2-2; D call uncertain. The CDR3 has 12 amino acids. V lost 3 bases and J 5 bases, leaving 4 bases between the germline ends. The chain's CDR3 is CASSLQTGELFF. As DNA, the CDR3 is TGTGCCAGCAGTTTGCAGACCGGGGAGCTGTTTTTT.

The V call is TRBV4-1, the J call TRBJ2-3; 11 positions agree with TRBD2. CDR1 and CDR2 (germline): MGHRA, YSYEKL. CDR3 length: 16 residues. Trimming took 4 bases from V and 5 from J; bases not matched to a gene: 8. CDR3 in DNA: TGCGCCAGCAGCCCCCGACTAGCGGGACGGATAGATACGCAGTATTTT. This sequence encodes CASSPRLAGRIDTQYF.

This clonotype was seen a few times. The gene calls are TRBV7-9 and TRBJ1-2; no definite D call. The CDR3 extends over 11 amino acids. CDR1 and CDR2 (germline): SEHNR, FQNEAQ (reference sequence). The germline V and J ends were trimmed by 4 bases and 6 bases, with 6 bases remaining between them. CDR3 sequence reads: CASSSFDGYTF. The CDR3 coding sequence is TGTGCCAGCAGCTCGTTTGATGGCTACACCTTC.